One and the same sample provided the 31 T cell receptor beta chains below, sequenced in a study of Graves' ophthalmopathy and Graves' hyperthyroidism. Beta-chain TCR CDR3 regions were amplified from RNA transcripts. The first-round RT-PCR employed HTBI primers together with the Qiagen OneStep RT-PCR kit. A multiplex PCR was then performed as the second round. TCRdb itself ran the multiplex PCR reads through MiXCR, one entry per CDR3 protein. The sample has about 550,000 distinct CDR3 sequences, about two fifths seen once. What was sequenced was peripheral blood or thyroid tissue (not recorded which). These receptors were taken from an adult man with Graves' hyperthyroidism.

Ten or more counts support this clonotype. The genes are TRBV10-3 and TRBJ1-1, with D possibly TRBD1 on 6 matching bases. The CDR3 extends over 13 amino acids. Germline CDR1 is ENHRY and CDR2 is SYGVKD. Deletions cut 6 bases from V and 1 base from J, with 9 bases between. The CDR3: CAISLGQNTEAFF. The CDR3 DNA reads TGTGCCATCAGCCTGGGACAGAACACTGAAGCTTTCTTT.

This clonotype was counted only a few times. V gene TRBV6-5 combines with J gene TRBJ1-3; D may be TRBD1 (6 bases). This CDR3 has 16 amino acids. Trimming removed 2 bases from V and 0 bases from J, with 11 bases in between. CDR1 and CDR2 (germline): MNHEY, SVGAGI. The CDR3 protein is CASSYGGQPSGNTIYF. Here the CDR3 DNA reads TGTGCCAGCAGTTACGGGGGGCAGCCCTCTGGAAACACCATATATTTT.

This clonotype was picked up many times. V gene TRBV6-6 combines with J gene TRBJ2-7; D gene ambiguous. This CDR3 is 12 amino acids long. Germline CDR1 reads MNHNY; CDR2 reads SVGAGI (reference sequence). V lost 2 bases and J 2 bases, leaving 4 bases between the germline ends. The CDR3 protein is CASSYGTYEQYF. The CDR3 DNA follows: TGTGCCAGCAGTTACGGTACCTACGAGCAGTACTTC.

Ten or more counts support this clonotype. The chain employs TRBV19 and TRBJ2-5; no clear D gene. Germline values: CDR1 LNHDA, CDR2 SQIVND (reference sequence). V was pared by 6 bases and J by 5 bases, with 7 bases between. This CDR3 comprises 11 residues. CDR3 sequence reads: CASRVDETQYF. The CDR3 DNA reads TGTGCCAGTAGAGTGGACGAGACCCAGTACTTC. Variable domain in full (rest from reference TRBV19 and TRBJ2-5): DGGITQSPKYLFRKEGQNVTLSCEQNLNHDAMYWYRQDPGQGLRLIYYSQIVNDFQKGDIAEGYSVSREKKESFPLTVTSAQKNPTAFYLCASRVDETQYFGPGTRLLVL.

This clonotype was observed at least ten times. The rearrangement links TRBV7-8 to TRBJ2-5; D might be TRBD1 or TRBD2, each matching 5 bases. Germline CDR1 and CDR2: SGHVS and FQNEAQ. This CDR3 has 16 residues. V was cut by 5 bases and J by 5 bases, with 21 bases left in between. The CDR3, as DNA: TGTGCCAGCAGCCCACAGGCAGGGCGGACTGCCGAGACCCAGTACTTC. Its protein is CASSPQAGRTAETQYF. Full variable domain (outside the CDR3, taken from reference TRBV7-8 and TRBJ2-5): GAGVSQSPRYKVAKRGQDVALRCDPISGHVSLFWYQQALGQGPEFLTYFQNEAQLDKSGLPSDRFFAERPEGSVSTLKIQRTQQEDSAVYLCASSPQAGRTAETQYFGPGTRLLVL.

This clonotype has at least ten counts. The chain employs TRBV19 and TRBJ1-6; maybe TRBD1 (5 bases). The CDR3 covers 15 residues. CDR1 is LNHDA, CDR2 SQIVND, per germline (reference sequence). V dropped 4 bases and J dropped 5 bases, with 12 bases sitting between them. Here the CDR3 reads CASSTGTFDNSPLHF. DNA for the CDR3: TGTGCCAGTAGTACTGGGACCTTCGATAATTCACCCCTCCACTTT.

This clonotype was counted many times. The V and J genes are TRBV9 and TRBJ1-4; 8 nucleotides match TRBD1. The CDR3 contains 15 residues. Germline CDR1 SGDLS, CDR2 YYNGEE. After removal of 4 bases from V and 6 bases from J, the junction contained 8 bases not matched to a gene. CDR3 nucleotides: TGTGCCAGCAGCACTCCAGGGGGCGCGCATGAAAAACTGTTTTTT. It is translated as CASSTPGGAHEKLFF.

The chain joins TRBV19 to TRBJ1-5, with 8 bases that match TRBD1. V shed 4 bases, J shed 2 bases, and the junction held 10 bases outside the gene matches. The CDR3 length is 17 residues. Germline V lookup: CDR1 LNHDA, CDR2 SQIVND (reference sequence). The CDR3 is CASSKADRGGGNQPQHF. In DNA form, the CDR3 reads TGTGCCAGTAGTAAGGCCGACAGGGGAGGCGGCAATCAGCCCCAGCATTTT.

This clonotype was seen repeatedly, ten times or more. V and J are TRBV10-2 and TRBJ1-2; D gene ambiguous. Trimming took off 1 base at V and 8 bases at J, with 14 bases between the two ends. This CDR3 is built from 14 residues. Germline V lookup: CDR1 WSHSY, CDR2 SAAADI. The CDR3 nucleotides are TGCGCCAGCAGTGAGTTAGCAGAAGGAGGGGGCTACACCTTC. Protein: CASSELAEGGGYTF.

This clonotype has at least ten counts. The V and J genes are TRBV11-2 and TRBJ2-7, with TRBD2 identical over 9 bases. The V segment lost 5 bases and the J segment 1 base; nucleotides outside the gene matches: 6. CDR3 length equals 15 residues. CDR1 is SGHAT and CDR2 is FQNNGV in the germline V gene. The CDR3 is CASSRFLAGSYEQYF. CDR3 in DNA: TGTGCCAGCAGCCGTTTCCTAGCGGGATCCTACGAGCAGTACTTC.

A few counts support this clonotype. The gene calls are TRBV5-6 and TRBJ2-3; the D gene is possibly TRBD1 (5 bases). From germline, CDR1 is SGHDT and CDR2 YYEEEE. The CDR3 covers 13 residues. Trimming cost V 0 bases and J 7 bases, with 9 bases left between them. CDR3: CASSLEGSNTQYF. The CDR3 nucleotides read TGTGCCAGCAGCTTGGAGGGGTCGAATACGCAGTATTTT.

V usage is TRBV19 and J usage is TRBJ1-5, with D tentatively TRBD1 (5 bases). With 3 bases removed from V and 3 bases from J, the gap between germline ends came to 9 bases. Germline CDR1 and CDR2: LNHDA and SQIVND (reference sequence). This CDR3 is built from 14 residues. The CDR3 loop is CASSILRVNQPQHF. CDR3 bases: TGTGCCAGTAGTATTCTCAGGGTCAATCAGCCCCAGCATTTT.

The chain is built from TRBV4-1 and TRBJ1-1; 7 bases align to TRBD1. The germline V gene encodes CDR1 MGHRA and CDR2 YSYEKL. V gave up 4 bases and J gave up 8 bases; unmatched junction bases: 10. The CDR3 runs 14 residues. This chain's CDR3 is CASSRPGGQPEAFF. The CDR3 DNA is TGCGCCAGCAGCCGCCCTGGGGGACAGCCAGAAGCTTTCTTT.

The DNA for the CDR3 is TGTGCCAGCAGTGGGAGGGAAGGGGATTTATCTAATTCACCCCTCCACTTT. It codes for CASSGREGDLSNSPLHF. The rearrangement uses TRBV2 and TRBJ1-6; a weak D match, TRBD1 (5 bases). Germline assignment: CDR1 SNHLY and CDR2 FYNNEI. V was cut by 4 bases and J by 6 bases, with 19 bases left in between. The CDR3 runs to 17 residues.

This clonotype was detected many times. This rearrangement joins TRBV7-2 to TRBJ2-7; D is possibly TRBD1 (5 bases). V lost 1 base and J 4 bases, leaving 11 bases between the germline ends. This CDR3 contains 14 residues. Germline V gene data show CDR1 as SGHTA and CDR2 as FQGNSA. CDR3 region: CASSLVPGLYEQYF. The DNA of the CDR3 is TGTGCCAGCAGCTTAGTGCCAGGGCTTTACGAGCAGTACTTC.

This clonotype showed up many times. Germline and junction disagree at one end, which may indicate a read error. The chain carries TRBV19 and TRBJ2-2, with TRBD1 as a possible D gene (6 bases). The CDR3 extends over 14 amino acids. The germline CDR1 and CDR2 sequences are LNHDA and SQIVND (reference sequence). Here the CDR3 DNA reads TGCGCCACAGGGCTAACCGCGAACACCGGGGAGCTGTTTTTT. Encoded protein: CATGLTANTGELFF.

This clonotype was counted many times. For the CDR3, the DNA is TGTGCCAGCAGCGTTGAACCCGGGACTAGCGGGAGGGGGGGCTACGAGCAGTACTTC. This encodes CASSVEPGTSGRGGYEQYF. The genes are TRBV9 and TRBJ2-7; 16 bases match TRBD2. V lost 2 bases and J lost 3; bases outside the gene matches: 11. The germline V gene encodes CDR1 SGDLS and CDR2 YYNGEE. The CDR3 spans 19 residues.

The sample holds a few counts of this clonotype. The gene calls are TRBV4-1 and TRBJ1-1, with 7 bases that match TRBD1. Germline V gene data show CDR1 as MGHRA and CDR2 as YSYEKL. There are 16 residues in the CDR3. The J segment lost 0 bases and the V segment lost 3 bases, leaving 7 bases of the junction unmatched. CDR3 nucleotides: TGCGCCAGCAGCCAGAATCAGGGACAGCTGAACACTGAAGCTTTCTTT. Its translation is CASSQNQGQLNTEAFF.

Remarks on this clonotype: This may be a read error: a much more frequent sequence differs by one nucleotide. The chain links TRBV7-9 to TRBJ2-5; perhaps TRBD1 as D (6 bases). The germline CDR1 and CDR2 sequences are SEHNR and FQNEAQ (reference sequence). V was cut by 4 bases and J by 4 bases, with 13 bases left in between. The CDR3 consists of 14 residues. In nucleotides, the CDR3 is TGTGCCAGCAGCTGGGGGCAGCAACGAGAGACCCAGTACTTC. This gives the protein CASSWGQQRETQYF.

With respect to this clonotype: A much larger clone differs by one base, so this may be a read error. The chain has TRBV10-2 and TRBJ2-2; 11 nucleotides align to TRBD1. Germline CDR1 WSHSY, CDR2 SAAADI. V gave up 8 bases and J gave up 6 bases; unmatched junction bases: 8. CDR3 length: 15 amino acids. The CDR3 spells CASELGQGGSGELFF. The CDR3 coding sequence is TGCGCCAGCGAGTTGGGACAGGGGGGGTCCGGGGAGCTGTTTTTT.

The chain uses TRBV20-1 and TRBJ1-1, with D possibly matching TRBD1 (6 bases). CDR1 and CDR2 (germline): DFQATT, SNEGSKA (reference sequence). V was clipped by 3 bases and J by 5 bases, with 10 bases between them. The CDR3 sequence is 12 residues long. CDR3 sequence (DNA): TGCAGTGCTAGTCCCCAGGGGACTGAAGCTTTCTTT. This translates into CSASPQGTEAFF.

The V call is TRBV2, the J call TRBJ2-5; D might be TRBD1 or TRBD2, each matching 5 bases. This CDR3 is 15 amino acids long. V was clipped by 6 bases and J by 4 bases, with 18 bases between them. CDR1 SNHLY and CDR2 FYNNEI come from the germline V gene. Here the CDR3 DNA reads TGTGCCAGCAGCCGGGACGGCAGAAGGGGAGAGACCCAGTACTTC. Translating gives CASSRDGRRGETQYF. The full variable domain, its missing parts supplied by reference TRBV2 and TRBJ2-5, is EPEVTQTPSHQVTQMGQEVILRCVPISNHLYFYWYRQILGQKVEFLVSFYNNEISEKSEIFDDQFSVERPDGSNFTLKIRSTKLEDSAMYFCASSRDGRRGETQYFGPGTRLLVL.

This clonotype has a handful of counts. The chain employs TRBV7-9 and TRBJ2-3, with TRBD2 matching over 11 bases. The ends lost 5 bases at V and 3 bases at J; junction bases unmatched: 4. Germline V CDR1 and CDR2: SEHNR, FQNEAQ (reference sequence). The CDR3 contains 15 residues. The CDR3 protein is CASSRRTSGTDTQYF. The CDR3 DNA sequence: TGTGCCAGCAGCCGGCGGACTAGCGGGACAGATACGCAGTATTTT.

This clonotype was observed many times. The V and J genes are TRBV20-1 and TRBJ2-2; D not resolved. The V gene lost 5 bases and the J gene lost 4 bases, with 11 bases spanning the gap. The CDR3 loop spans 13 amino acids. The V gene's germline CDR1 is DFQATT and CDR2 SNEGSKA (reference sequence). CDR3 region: CSAPQETTGELFF. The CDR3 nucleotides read TGCAGTGCTCCCCAAGAGACCACCGGGGAGCTGTTTTTT.

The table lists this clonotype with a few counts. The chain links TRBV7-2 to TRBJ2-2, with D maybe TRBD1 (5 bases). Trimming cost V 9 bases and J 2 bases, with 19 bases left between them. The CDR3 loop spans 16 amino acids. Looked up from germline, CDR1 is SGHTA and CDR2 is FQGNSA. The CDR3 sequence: CASSFFDSRNTGELFF. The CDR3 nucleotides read TGTGCCAGTAGTTTTTTCGACAGCCGTAACACCGGGGAGCTGTTTTTT.

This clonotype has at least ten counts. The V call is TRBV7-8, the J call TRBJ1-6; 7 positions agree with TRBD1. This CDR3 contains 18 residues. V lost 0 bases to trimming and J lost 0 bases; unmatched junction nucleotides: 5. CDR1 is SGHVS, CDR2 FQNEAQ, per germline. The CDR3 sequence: CASSLADRVGSYNSPLHF. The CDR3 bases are TGTGCCAGCAGCTTAGCTGACAGGGTGGGCTCCTATAATTCACCCCTCCACTTT.

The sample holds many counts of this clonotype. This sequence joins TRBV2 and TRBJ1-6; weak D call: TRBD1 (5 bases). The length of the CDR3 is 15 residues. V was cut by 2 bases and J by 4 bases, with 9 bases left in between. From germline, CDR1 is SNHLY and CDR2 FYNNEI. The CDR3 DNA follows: TGTGCCAGCAGTGAATCAGGGCTTTATAATTCACCCCTCCACTTT. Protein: CASSESGLYNSPLHF.

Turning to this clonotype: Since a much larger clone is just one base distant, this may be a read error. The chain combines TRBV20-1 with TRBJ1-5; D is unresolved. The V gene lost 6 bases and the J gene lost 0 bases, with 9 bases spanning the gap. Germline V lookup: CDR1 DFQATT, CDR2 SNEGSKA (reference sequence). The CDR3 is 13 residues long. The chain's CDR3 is CSAKVNSNQPQHF. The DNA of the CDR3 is TGCAGTGCCAAGGTAAATAGCAATCAGCCCCAGCATTTT.

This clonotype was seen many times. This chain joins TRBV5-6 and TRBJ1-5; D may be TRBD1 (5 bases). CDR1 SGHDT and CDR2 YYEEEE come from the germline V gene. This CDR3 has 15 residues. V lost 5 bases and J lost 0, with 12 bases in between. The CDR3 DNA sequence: TGTGCCAGCAGTCCCGGGGGGAGTAGCAATCAGCCCCAGCATTTT. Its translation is CASSPGGSSNQPQHF.

The CDR3, as DNA: TGTGCCATCAGTGCCACGCCGGGACAGGGCTGGGGCTACACCTTC. Encoded protein: CAISATPGQGWGYTF. The chain has TRBV10-3 and TRBJ1-2, with 9 bases fitting TRBD1. The germline CDR1 and CDR2 sequences are ENHRY and SYGVKD. This CDR3 is built from 15 residues. V shed 4 bases and J 8 bases; nucleotides not matched to a gene: 11.

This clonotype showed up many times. CDR3 amino acids: CASSFGTEVDGYTF. CDR3 bases: TGTGCCAGCAGCTTCGGGACGGAGGTGGATGGCTACACCTTC. The chain employs TRBV5-6 and TRBJ1-2, with D possibly matching TRBD1 (5 bases). Trimming stripped 2 bases from V and 6 bases from J, with 14 bases between. This CDR3 spans 14 amino acids. Per germline, CDR1 SGHDT and CDR2 YYEEEE. Drawing the rest from reference TRBV5-6 and TRBJ1-2, the complete variable domain is DAGVTQSPTHLIKTRGQQVTLRCSPKSGHDTVSWYQQALGQGPQFIFQYYEEEERQRGNFPDRFSGHQFPNYSSELNVNALLLGDSALYLCASSFGTEVDGYTFGSGTRLTVV.